This T cell receptor beta chain was sequenced in a study of cytomegalovirus exposure and HLA in healthy donors (TCRdb year 2017). Study-wide context: In an earlier analysis of approximately 640 of the donors, about 260 Gb of sequence data and roughly 100 million unique TCR beta sequences from 180 million or so T cells were reported. Roughly 300 gigabases of sequencing data and around 90 million unique TCR sequences made up an early release that covered roughly 670 HLA-typed donors. Of the 300 to 500 genotyped donors, 75% to 85% were placed in the genetic ancestry cluster associated with self-reported Caucasian donors. The study was designed to test whether signatures of past pathogen exposure could be identified by cataloging public T cell receptors. The T cell repertoires of 550 to 850 subjects were profiled by immunosequencing and related to cytomegalovirus serostatus. Besides the first cohort of about 730 subjects, a separate validation cohort made up of over a hundred different subjects was used. The study combined high-throughput TCR immunosequencing, statistical association of individual TCRs with disease status, and machine learning to predict cytomegalovirus infection status. A later analysis re-analyzed previously published TCR beta repertoires from hundreds of donors and added high-resolution HLA genotyping to study TCR occurrence patterns. Rather than using new phenotypic data, the later analysis identified candidate immune exposures from TCR beta sequences and from how often those sequences occurred across donors. To decide whether each TCR beta V gene segment behaved as functional or pseudogenic, an earlier analysis of fewer than 750 of the donors relied on high-throughput TCR beta sequencing. Alongside the repertoire data, information on donor age, sex, ethnicity and CMV serostatus was compiled. A later genetic analysis used genome-wide SNP genotypes for about 60% of the roughly 700 donors, treating that subset as a discovery cohort. All discovery cohort repertoires had been generated using a single sequencing platform. HLA typing included class I and class II loci at four-digit resolution. Typing coverage differed by locus: A, B, C, DRB1 and DQB1 were typed in about 620-630 donors, DQA1 in 522, DPA1 in 600 to 610, and DPB1 in around 490. Roughly five DR-DQ haplotypes were handled as single units for association and clustering because linkage in the cohort was strong. Among over 350 genotyped donors of the cohort, an average of roughly 240,000 unique TCR beta nucleotide sequences were sequenced per donor, approximately 20% of them non-productive.

Notes on this clone: Its recognized antigen is unknown. Nothing much larger sits one base from this clone, and base qualities are not available.

V and J lose 10 bases and 4 bases, and a span of 14 bases separates them. CDR1 MNHNS and CDR2 SASEGT were looked up in the germline V gene. Taken from cysteine to phenylalanine, the CDR3 has 13 residues. Only the CDR3 DNA stays, 39 bases, in frame from base 1. The library was built by means of the immunoSEQ multiplex PCR assay. For the multiplex PCR, a mixture combining 60 forward primers for TCR Vbeta segments and 13 reverse primers for TCR Jbeta segments was used. Amplification of the CDR3 region of rearranged TCR beta genes was performed with a multiplex PCR assay on genomic DNA. On the Illumina HiSeq System, the amplified TCR beta libraries were sequenced as 87-base-pair reads. The original pipeline was this. A later analysis tallied tens of millions of unique TCR beta chains across the approximately 670 repertoires, and about 12 million of those chains were shared by two or more donors. Raw reads were error-corrected and collapsed into unique sequences by a nearest-neighbor algorithm in which closely related sequences were merged to remove PCR and sequencing errors. To assign V, D and J gene segments, CDR3 sequences were aligned to IMGT reference sequences. Each retained sequence needed at least a six-nucleotide match to both a V gene segment and a J gene segment. Rearrangements were called productive when the CDR3 lacked stop codons and stayed in frame with V and J; all others were non-productive. CDR3 was defined according to IMGT convention as the region running from the second conserved V-encoded cysteine to the conserved J-encoded phenylalanine. In an earlier analysis of more than 550 of the donors, sequences lacking an unambiguous match to a single V gene segment were excluded. An earlier analysis of fewer than 750 of the donors called V segments functional above 56.7% productive rearrangements and segregating when the between-donor standard deviation exceeded 5%. A statistical classification framework was built to diagnose cytomegalovirus status from the catalog of TCR beta chain sequences. In a later analysis, TCR nucleotide sequences were compared against IMGT/GENE-DB human TR gene sequences so that V and J genes could be assigned. Using the TCRdist pipeline, a later analysis assigned CDR3 sequences along with most-parsimonious VDJ recombination scenarios. In a later analysis, every TCR beta chain was defined by the combination of its CDR3 amino acid sequence and its V-gene family, and reads without a unique V-gene family were dropped. To address suspected cross-contamination and a sequencing artifact, a later analysis removed 592 highly shared, low-generation-probability nucleotide sequences. A later analysis calculated a clonal expansion index for each public chain from normalized within-repertoire ranks of inferred template counts. Generation probabilities in a later analysis came from a VDJ recombination model fitted to out-of-frame rearrangements, and those results were checked against IGoR. In a later analysis, hypergeometric tests were used to score TCR-TCR, TCR-HLA and TCR-CMV co-occurrence, with a repertoire-size bias correction applied to TCR pairs. To estimate false discovery rates, a later analysis permuted the HLA or CMV assignments 20 times. In a later analysis, co-occurring TCRs were grouped using DBSCAN, and TCRdist sequence similarity was added for clustering within HLA-allele-positive subsets. Co-occurrence clustering excluded repertoires with fewer than 30,000 or more than 120,000 public chains, plus five with anomalous nucleotide sharing. TCRdb retrieved this table from immuneACCESS and kept in-frame rearrangements only. Not all clones are present; in checked studies, unresolved V genes account for under half, and no reason is known for the remainder. The V and J calls and clone size are taken from that table; D and trimming were inferred from the DNA. This sample gives about 150,000 clones in total; around 77% of them show up just once. The leading ten clones occupy roughly 1.6% of the sample.

Here is what the overall study found, with its caveats: V-gene and J-gene trimming of TCR beta chains was associated with a missense DCLRE1C variant in a later genetic analysis, and the association was replicated in an independent cohort. Correlated functional status among segregating V segments might be attributable to linkage disequilibrium, but an unknown experimental factor could not be ruled out. Immune exposure information for the cohort was limited to CMV serostatus. This cohort had only TCR beta chains sequenced, and the lack of alpha or paired-chain data limited which features could be detected. In a later analysis, most CMV-associated TCR beta chains were found to appear HLA-restricted, with HLA associations seemingly driven largely by CMV exposure. Specific HLA alleles were associated with 16,951 TCR beta sequences at a false discovery rate of 0.05 in a later analysis. Across donors, most TCR sequences were observed very rarely, whereas some public TCRs were present in many individuals. Because counts were too low, seventeen rarely observed V segments, including chromosome 9 orphons, were left out of the earlier analysis of 500 to 750 of the donors. According to a later analysis, parvovirus B19, influenza, CMV and Epstein-Barr virus appeared linked to several top co-occurrence clusters. According to a later analysis, TCR association rates differed among HLA loci, with DRB1 alleles showing the most associated TCRs and HLA-C alleles showing the fewest. Because some donors lacked HLA typing at each locus, the association tests relied only on the typed subset. The 87-base-pair reads could not distinguish some IMGT-functional V segments, including TRBV6-2 and TRBV6-3, so those segments were excluded. In an earlier analysis of about 540 of the donors, most TCR beta V segments were observed in productive rearrangements about 87% or about 30% of the time, broadly matching IMGT annotations. In a later analysis, HLA-associated TCR beta chains were found to be more clonally expanded and to have lower generation probabilities than equally common non-associated chains. Three of the identified cytomegalovirus-associated TCR beta chains were confirmed in vitro to be specific for cytomegalovirus antigens. The presence/absence analyses assumed that sequencing depth was roughly uniform across donors, and that assumption may not be true. The classifier was reported to diagnose cytomegalovirus status with high specificity and sensitivity in both the original cohort and the validation cohort. A further reported finding was that TCR beta sequences accurately predicted the HLA-A and HLA-B alleles for most subjects in the first cohort. In the study, approximately 150 TCR beta chains were listed as associated with cytomegalovirus. A later genetic analysis reported fewer N-insertions in productive TCRs among donors in an Asian-associated ancestry cluster than the approximately 670-donor mean. A cluster of highly shared sequence variants was judged likely to represent a technical artifact of the sequencing pipeline. According to the authors, the approach could potentially be generalized to other disease states and immunological phenotypes. Assigning TCR associations to individual alleles was difficult when HLA alleles, especially DR and DQ, strongly co-occurred.

The cohort comprised fewer than 700 healthy bone marrow donors. At the time of sampling, all cohort members were nominally healthy, though unrecorded immune exposures were likely present. The donor was CMV seronegative and was included in the group of a few hundred seronegative cohort members. A peripheral blood sample was collected from each donor, and TCR beta sequencing was performed on peripheral blood mononuclear cells. Genomic DNA was extracted from the blood cell samples with the Qiagen DNeasy Blood Extraction Kit. The chain uses TRBV6-1 and TRBJ1-3; the D gene assignment is ambiguous. The TCR comes from a man aged 40-49 years in good health and CMV-seronegative. Sequenced input: PBMCs. The nucleotides read TGTGCCACCTCTCCGGGGTGGGGAAACACCATATATTTT. Protein translation: CATSPGWGNTIYF.